This entry concerns a single T cell receptor (beta chain). These data originate in a study of shared clonotypes between healthy human individuals. Assay: immunoSEQ multiplex PCR; the TCRdb copy retains only in-frame clones and omits some. The sample carries 2 million or so clones, about 95% recorded once. V lost 5 bases to trimming and J lost 2 bases; unmatched junction nucleotides: 6. The CDR3 spans 14 residues. The V gene's germline CDR1 is GTSNPN and CDR2 SVGIG (reference sequence). The sample consisted of naive CD4+ T cells sorted from blood. Subset meaning: CD45RA+ positively selected. This receptor was identified in a man aged 18 to 29 in good health. The V and J genes are TRBV30 and TRBJ2-3, with 8 bases matching TRBD2. CDR3 amino acids: CAWGSGKLTDTQYF. Here the CDR3 DNA reads TGTGCCTGGGGTAGCGGGAAACTCACAGATACGCAGTATTTT.